This T cell receptor beta chain was recovered during a study of blood T cell repertoires in COVID-19. The trim removed 3 bases at V and 7 bases at J, leaving 6 bases unmatched. The germline V gene has CDR1 LNHDA and CDR2 SQIVND (reference sequence). There are 15 residues in the CDR3. Data came from immunoSEQ multiplex PCR; TCRdb stores just in-frame clones and leaves some out. The sample consists of approximately 530,000 clones, about 88% of them appearing once. In its sample, this clone was seen a few times. The clonotype was recovered from a woman in her forties or fifties with COVID-19, enrolled during active disease. The chain recombines TRBV19 with TRBJ1-4; TRBD1 matches 9 bases. The sample taken for sequencing was peripheral blood. CDR3 in amino acids: CASSMAQGALEKLFF. Here the CDR3 DNA reads TGTGCCAGTAGTATGGCACAGGGGGCACTTGAAAAACTGTTTTTT. Variable domain in full (rest from reference TRBV19 and TRBJ1-4): DGGITQSPKYLFRKEGQNVTLSCEQNLNHDAMYWYRQDPGQGLRLIYYSQIVNDFQKGDIAEGYSVSREKKESFPLTVTSAQKNPTAFYLCASSMAQGALEKLFFGSGTQLSVL.